These 16 T cell receptor beta chains were sequenced from one sample in a study of blood T cells in healthy people across ages. Sample-barcoded 5' priming and a J-beta primer mix drove a second PCR of roughly 6 to 12 cycles. TCRdb used MiXCR to reprocess the 5' RACE reads, holding one entry per CDR3 protein. The sample holds about 1.5 million distinct CDR3 sequences, approximately 39% seen once. Input material: blood. The source of these receptors is a woman younger than 35 in good health.

This clonotype has more than one count but fewer than ten. The chain employs TRBV12-3 or TRBV12-4 and TRBJ2-5; D might be TRBD1 or TRBD2, each matching 6 bases. This CDR3 spans 15 amino acids. V was cut by 3 bases and J by 7 bases, with 18 bases left in between. CDR3 nucleotides: TGTGCCAGCAGTTTCGGGGGCCGGTTGGTTGCGACCCAGTACTTC. It specifies CASSFGGRLVATQYF.

The sample holds many counts of this clonotype. The chain combines TRBV4-3 with TRBJ2-7, with unresolved D. V was trimmed by 0 bases and J by 3 bases, leaving 9 bases between them. This CDR3 contains 14 residues. Germline V lookup: CDR1 LGHNA, CDR2 YSLEER. The CDR3 protein is CASSQDSVGYEQYF. DNA of the CDR3: TGCGCCAGCAGCCAAGATAGTGTGGGCTACGAGCAGTACTTC.

This clonotype was counted between two and nine times. This chain connects TRBV5-1 to TRBJ2-1; 8 bases fit TRBD1. The CDR3 loop spans 15 amino acids. V was clipped by 2 bases and J by 8 bases; unmatched bases: 9. The germline CDR1 and CDR2 sequences are SGHRS and YFSETQ. CDR3 region: CASSFQGAIIDEQFF. The CDR3 DNA is TGCGCCAGCAGCTTTCAGGGGGCAATAATCGATGAGCAGTTCTTC.

V is TRBV7-2 and J is TRBJ1-5; tentative D call: TRBD1 (5 bases). Deletions cut 7 bases from V and 4 bases from J, with 8 bases between. There are 12 residues in the CDR3. Germline values: CDR1 SGHTA, CDR2 FQGNSA. CDR3 DNA: TGTGCCAGCAACTACAGGAATCAGCCCCAGCATTTT. Amino acids: CASNYRNQPQHF. The full variable domain, rest sourced from reference TRBV7-2 and TRBJ1-5, is GAGVSQSPSNKVTEKGKDVELRCDPISGHTALYWYRQSLGQGLEFLIYFQGNSAPDKSGLPSDRFSAERTGGSVSTLTIQRTQQEDSAVYLCASNYRNQPQHFGDGTRLSIL.

A single count supports this clonotype. Compared with germline, one end of the junction differs, possibly owing to a read error. The V gene is TRBV4-2, the J gene TRBJ1-4; 7 nucleotides align to TRBD1. CDR3 size: 15 residues. Germline V lookup: CDR1 LGHNA, CDR2 YNFKEQ. The CDR3, as DNA: TGTGCCGGCAGCCAAGAGACAGGGAGAGGGGAAAAACTGTTTTTT. Encoded protein: CAGSQETGRGEKLFF.

This clonotype has just one count. The rearrangement links TRBV9 to TRBJ1-2; tentatively, D is TRBD1 (5 bases). Looked up from germline, CDR1 is SGDLS and CDR2 is YYNGEE. Trimming removed 3 bases from V and 4 bases from J, with 13 bases in between. The CDR3 is made up of 14 amino acids. CDR3: CASSAPGAAYGYTF. CDR3 in DNA: TGTGCCAGCAGCGCTCCCGGGGCAGCCTATGGCTACACCTTC. Full variable domain (remainder filled in from reference TRBV9 and TRBJ1-2): DSGVTQTPKHLITATGQRVTLRCSPRSGDLSVYWYQQSLDQGLQFLIQYYNGEERAKGNILERFSAQQFPDLHSELNLSSLELGDSALYFCASSAPGAAYGYTFGSGTRLTVV.

V usage is TRBV10-3 and J usage is TRBJ2-1, with 9 bases identical to TRBD2. In germline, CDR1 is ENHRY, CDR2 SYGVKD. V lost 9 bases, J lost 5 bases, and 8 bases stayed unmatched. The CDR3 length is 14 residues. CDR3 bases: TGTGCCATTAGCCCAGCGGGAGGAAACAATGAGCAGTTCTTC. This sequence encodes CAISPAGGNNEQFF.

The V gene is TRBV6-6, the J gene TRBJ1-1; the D gene is possibly TRBD1 (5 bases). V was pared by 8 bases and J by 4 bases, with 14 bases between. The CDR3 consists of 13 residues. CDR1 and CDR2 from the germline V gene are MNHNY and SVGAGI (reference sequence). The CDR3 region has the DNA TGTGCCAGCTGCTACCTTCAGGGCACTGAAGCTTTCTTT. Amino acid sequence: CASCYLQGTEAFF.

The chain links TRBV20-1 to TRBJ2-4; the D gene could be TRBD1 or TRBD2 (5 bases each). This CDR3 region has 13 residues. V was trimmed by 8 bases and J by 13 bases, leaving 24 bases between them. CDR1 is DFQATT, CDR2 SNEGSKA, per germline (reference sequence). CDR3 region: CSIPGPTTREQYF. DNA for the CDR3: TGCAGTATCCCGGGGCCTACTACGAGGGAGCAGTACTTC.

The V gene is TRBV6-2 or TRBV6-3, the J gene TRBJ1-5; D may be TRBD1 (5 bases). Germline V gene lookup returns CDR1 MNHEY and CDR2 SVGEGT. With 2 bases removed from V and 4 bases from J, the gap between germline ends came to 12 bases. CDR3 length: 15 residues. This CDR3 reads CASSYQTNRNQPQHF. The CDR3 region has the DNA TGTGCCAGCAGTTACCAAACCAACAGGAATCAGCCCCAGCATTTT.

V is TRBV12-3 or TRBV12-4 and J is TRBJ2-3; tentatively, D is TRBD2 (6 bases). The CDR3 loop spans 16 amino acids. V was cut by 6 bases and J by 1 base, with 17 bases left in between. The CDR3 loop reads CASRSRVGRGTDTQYF. As DNA, the CDR3 is TGTGCCAGCAGATCCAGAGTCGGGAGAGGCACAGATACGCAGTATTTT.

Notes on this clonotype: Just one base apart from a much larger clone, this may be a read error. V is TRBV6-4 and J is TRBJ2-3, with 9 bases fitting TRBD2. Germline CDR1 MRHNA, CDR2 SNTAGT. The CDR3 sequence is 14 residues long. The CDR3 nucleotides read TGTGCCAGCAGTGAGCGGGGGGGCACAGATACGCAGTGTTTT. Translated, it gives CASSERGGTDTQCF.

The chain joins TRBV4-3 to TRBJ2-3, with D possibly being TRBD2 (5 bases). V lost 0 bases, J lost 0 bases, and 22 bases lay in between. CDR1 and CDR2 (germline): LGHNA, YSLEER. The CDR3 has 20 amino acids. CDR3 in amino acids: CASSQEFREEGLDSTDTQYF. The DNA for the CDR3 is TGCGCCAGCAGCCAAGAGTTCCGGGAAGAGGGTCTAGATAGCACAGATACGCAGTATTTT.

The chain uses TRBV12-5 and TRBJ2-6, with D perhaps TRBD1 or TRBD2 (5 bases each). Trimming pared 4 bases from V and 4 bases from J, leaving 11 bases between. The CDR3 length is 15 residues. CDR1 and CDR2 (germline): LGHNT, FRNRAP. CDR3 residues: CASGSGTAGANVLTF. In DNA, the CDR3 is TGTGCTAGTGGTTCCGGGACGGCCGGGGCCAACGTCCTGACTTTC.

This clonotype was seen at least ten times. The J gene is TRBJ2-7, the V gene TRBV7-2; D unclear. Germline assignment: CDR1 SGHTA and CDR2 FQGNSA. The CDR3 length is 12 residues. The germline V and J ends were trimmed by 5 bases and 1 base, with 6 bases remaining between them. CDR3 bases: TGTGCCAGCAGCGGCCCGTCCTACGAGCAGTACTTC. Its translation is CASSGPSYEQYF. The variable domain in full, completed from reference TRBV7-2 and TRBJ2-7, reads GAGVSQSPSNKVTEKGKDVELRCDPISGHTALYWYRQSLGQGLEFLIYFQGNSAPDKSGLPSDRFSAERTGGSVSTLTIQRTQQEDSAVYLCASSGPSYEQYFGPGTRLTVT.

This clonotype has just a few counts. The rearrangement links TRBV6-5 to TRBJ2-7, with D possibly being TRBD1 (5 bases). Germline CDR1 and CDR2: MNHEY and SVGAGI. The CDR3 runs to 13 residues. Trimming took off 4 bases at V and 5 bases at J, with 12 bases between the two ends. The CDR3 sequence is CASSSTAGNEQYF. CDR3 coding DNA: TGTGCCAGCAGTTCAACGGCAGGGAACGAGCAGTACTTC.